The rows below give T cell receptor beta chains drawn from one sample of a study of OX40 agonist ivuxolimab in advanced cancers. Libraries were prepared by immunoSEQ multiplex PCR; TCRdb keeps only in-frame clonotypes and omits some of them. Seen here are 75,000 to 90,000 clones, 80% to 90% observed once, and the top ten hold 10%. The sequences come from CD4+ or CD8+ T cells sorted from blood, collected in a trial of the OX40 agonist ivuxolimab. The receptor source for this set is an adult with an advanced solid tumor such as melanoma, head and neck, liver or kidney cancer. The CDR3 runs from the conserved cysteine through the conserved F or W. The order of the fields is V gene, clone size, D gene, J gene, CDR3 protein, CDR3 DNA. D genes are given only for firm matches. Part of the rows lack a size; the others show once, few, many or a class for expanded clones.

TRBV6-5	.	.	TRBJ1-1	CASHGGTEAFF	TGTGCCAGTCACGGCGGGACTGAAGCTTTCTTT
TRBV4-1	.	TRBD1	TRBJ2-6	CASSHPPPGQGSSGANVLTF	TGCGCCAGCAGCCATCCGCCCCCGGGACAGGGGAGCTCTGGGGCCAACGTCCTGACTTTC
TRBV27	.	.	TRBJ2-7	CASKPWGVTYEQYF	TGTGCCAGCAAGCCCTGGGGGGTTACCTACGAGCAGTACTTC
TRBV19	.	.	TRBJ1-4	CASSILRGDEKLFF	TGTGCCAGTAGTATCCTCCGGGGGGATGAAAAACTGTTTTTT
TRBV5-1	.	TRBD1	TRBJ1-2	CASSFDRGRGDGYTF	TGCGCCAGCAGCTTCGACAGGGGGCGAGGAGATGGCTACACCTTC
TRBV5-1	.	TRBD2	TRBJ2-1	CASSFLAGGNEQFF	TGCGCCAGCAGCTTCCTAGCGGGAGGCAATGAGCAGTTCTTC
TRBV7-2	.	.	TRBJ2-3	CASSPRYHTDTQYF	TGTGCCAGCAGCCCTAGATACCACACAGATACGCAGTATTTT
TRBV7-2	.	.	TRBJ2-3	CASSSQSSDTQYF	TGTGCCAGCAGCTCCCAGAGCTCAGATACGCAGTATTTT
TRBV6-1	.	.	TRBJ2-5	CAHFDPDRKTQYF	TGTGCCCATTTCGACCCCGATCGGAAGACCCAGTACTTC
TRBV27	.	.	TRBJ2-1	CASSVRGTLTNEQFF	TGTGCCAGCAGTGTCCGGGGAACCTTAACCAATGAGCAGTTCTTC
TRBV7-3	few	.	TRBJ2-3	CASSLLVGRGLSTDTQYF	TGTGCCAGCAGCTTACTTGTGGGCAGGGGCCTTAGCACAGATACGCAGTATTTT
TRBV19	.	.	TRBJ1-1	CASTHRVGTEAFF	TGTGCCAGTACTCACAGGGTCGGCACTGAAGCTTTCTTT
TRBV2	.	TRBD1	TRBJ2-1	CASRGDSEYNEQFF	TGTGCCAGCAGGGGGGACAGTGAGTACAATGAGCAGTTCTTC
TRBV13	few	TRBD1	TRBJ2-1	CASSSRQGLAAYNEQFF	TGTGCCAGCAGCTCCCGACAGGGGTTGGCGGCCTACAATGAGCAGTTCTTC
TRBV5-8	.	TRBD2	TRBJ2-2	CASSSPEIAGYTGELFF	TGTGCCAGCAGCTCCCCAGAGATAGCGGGGTACACCGGGGAGCTGTTTTTT
TRBV4-1	.	TRBD1	TRBJ1-4	CASRQTGSNEKLFF	TGCGCCAGCAGGCAGACAGGGTCTAATGAAAAACTGTTTTTT
TRBV5-5	.	.	TRBJ1-5	CASSLDGAQPQHF	TGTGCCAGCAGCTTGGACGGAGCTCAGCCCCAGCATTTT
TRBV2	.	.	TRBJ1-5	CASSDRVRQPQHF	TGTGCCAGCAGTGACAGGGTAAGGCAGCCCCAGCATTTT
TRBV6-4	.	.	TRBJ2-7	CASSLGSAHEQYF	TGTGCCAGCAGTTTGGGGAGTGCCCACGAGCAGTACTTC
TRBV5-6	.	.	TRBJ2-3	CASSLLPSRAGDTQYF	TGTGCCAGCAGCTTGCTCCCTAGTCGGGCCGGAGATACGCAGTATTTT
TRBV19	once	.	TRBJ2-7	CASGAGGQIQQQYF	TGTGCCAGTGGGGCCGGGGGACAGATTCAACAGCAGTACTTC
TRBV5-1	.	.	TRBJ2-6	CASSLEPASGANVLTF	TGCGCCAGCAGCTTGGAACCGGCCTCTGGGGCCAACGTCCTGACTTTC
TRBV6-5	.	.	TRBJ1-5	CASGASNQPQHF	TGTGCCAGCGGAGCTAGCAATCAGCCCCAGCATTTT
TRBV28	.	.	TRBJ2-7	CASSFPGASTEQEQYF	TGTGCCAGCAGTTTTCCAGGGGCCTCCACCGAGCAGGAGCAGTACTTC
TRBV5-5	.	.	TRBJ1-5	CASSRGGTQPQHF	TGTGCCAGCAGCCGGGGGGGCACTCAGCCCCAGCATTTT
TRBV7-9	.	TRBD2	TRBJ2-1	CASSLPPRLAGTRGEQFF	TGTGCCAGCAGCTTACCCCCACGACTAGCGGGGACTAGGGGTGAGCAGTTCTTC
TRBV10-3	.	TRBD1	TRBJ1-1	CAIKGFWRGLGTEAFF	TGTGCCATCAAGGGGTTCTGGAGGGGGCTGGGCACTGAAGCTTTCTTT
TRBV4-2	.	TRBD1	TRBJ2-3	CASSQDARGQGGFRDTQYF	TGTGCCAGCAGCCAAGATGCTCGAGGACAGGGGGGATTTAGGGATACGCAGTATTTT
TRBV28	.	.	TRBJ2-5	CASINHGTPEAQYF	TGTGCCAGCATCAATCACGGGACTCCTGAGGCCCAGTACTTC
TRBV19	.	.	TRBJ2-5	CASSTWGGRWEQYF	TGTGCCAGTAGTACCTGGGGCGGGCGATGGGAGCAGTACTTC
TRBV18	.	.	TRBJ2-7	CASSHRLVGLQDTYEQYF	TGTGCCAGCTCACATCGCCTGGTGGGGTTACAGGACACCTACGAGCAGTACTTC
TRBV29-1	once	TRBD1	TRBJ2-3	CSQRTGAADTQYF	TGCAGCCAACGGACAGGGGCGGCAGATACGCAGTATTTT
TRBV5-1	.	TRBD1	TRBJ2-7	CASSLGPAGTGGREQYF	TGCGCCAGCAGCCTAGGTCCGGCAGGGACAGGGGGTCGCGAGCAGTACTTC
TRBV6-1	.	.	TRBJ2-1	CASSPARNSYNEQFF	TGTGCCAGCAGTCCAGCTAGGAACTCCTACAATGAGCAGTTCTTC
TRBV18	.	.	TRBJ1-1	CASSPLMEANTEAFF	TGTGCCAGCTCACCACTCATGGAAGCGAACACTGAAGCTTTCTTT
TRBV5-4	few	TRBD2	TRBJ2-7	CASSFRAGATYEQYF	TGTGCCAGCAGCTTCAGAGCGGGGGCGACCTACGAGCAGTACTTC
TRBV28	.	.	TRBJ2-7	CASRDSGTLYEQYF	TGTGCCAGCAGGGACAGTGGGACCCTCTACGAGCAGTACTTC
TRBV6-5	.	TRBD2	TRBJ2-3	CASSYGIAGGTDTQYF	TGTGCCAGCAGTTATGGGATAGCGGGAGGAACAGATACGCAGTATTTT
TRBV7-9	few	TRBD1	TRBJ1-2	CASSRGQGYGYTF	TGTGCCAGCAGTCGCGGACAGGGCTATGGCTACACCTTC
TRBV15	.	.	TRBJ1-6	CATSRDRGPLHF	TGTGCCACCAGCAGAGATCGGGGGCCCCTCCACTTT